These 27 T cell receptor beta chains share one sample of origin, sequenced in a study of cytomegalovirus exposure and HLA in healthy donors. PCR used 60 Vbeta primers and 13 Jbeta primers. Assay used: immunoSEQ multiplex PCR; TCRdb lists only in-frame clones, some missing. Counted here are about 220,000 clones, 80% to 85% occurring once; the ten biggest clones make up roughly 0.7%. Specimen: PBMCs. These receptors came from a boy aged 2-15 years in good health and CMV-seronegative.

CDR3 DNA sequence: TGTGCCATCAGCCAGGGAAGGGGCTACACCTTC. It translates to CAISQGRGYTF. The chain employs TRBV10-3 and TRBJ1-2; D is possibly TRBD1 (5 bases). The ends were cut back, 6 bases at V and 8 bases at J, with 10 bases in the middle. CDR3 size: 11 residues. The germline gives CDR1 ENHRY, CDR2 SYGVKD.

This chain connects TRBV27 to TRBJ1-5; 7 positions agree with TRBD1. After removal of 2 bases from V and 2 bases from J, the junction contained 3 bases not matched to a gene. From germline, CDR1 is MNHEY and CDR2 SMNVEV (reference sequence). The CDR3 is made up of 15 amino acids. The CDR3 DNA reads TGTGCCAGCAGTTTAACCACAGGGGGCAATCAGCCCCAGCATTTT. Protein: CASSLTTGGNQPQHF.

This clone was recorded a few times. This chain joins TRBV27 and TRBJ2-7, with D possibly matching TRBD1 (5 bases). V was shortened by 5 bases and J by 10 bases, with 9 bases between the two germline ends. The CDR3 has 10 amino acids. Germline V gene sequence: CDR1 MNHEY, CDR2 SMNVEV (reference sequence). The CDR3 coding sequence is TGTGCCAGCAGTCCAGGGTATCAGTACTTC. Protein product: CASSPGYQYF.

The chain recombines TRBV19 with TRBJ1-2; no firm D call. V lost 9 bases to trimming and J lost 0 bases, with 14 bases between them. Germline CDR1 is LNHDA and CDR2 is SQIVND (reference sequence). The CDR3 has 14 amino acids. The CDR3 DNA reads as TGTGCCAGCGGGCGGGCTCCGTCTAACTATGGCTACACCTTC. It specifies CASGRAPSNYGYTF. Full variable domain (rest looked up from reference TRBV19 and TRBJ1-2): DGGITQSPKYLFRKEGQNVTLSCEQNLNHDAMYWYRQDPGQGLRLIYYSQIVNDFQKGDIAEGYSVSREKKESFPLTVTSAQKNPTAFYLCASGRAPSNYGYTFGSGTRLTVV.

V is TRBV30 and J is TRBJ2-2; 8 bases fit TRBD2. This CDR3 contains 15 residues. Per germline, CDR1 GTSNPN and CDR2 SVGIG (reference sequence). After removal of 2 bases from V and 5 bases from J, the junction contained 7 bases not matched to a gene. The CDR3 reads CAWSPGTSGTGELFF. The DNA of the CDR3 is TGTGCCTGGAGTCCAGGGACTAGTGGGACCGGGGAGCTGTTTTTT. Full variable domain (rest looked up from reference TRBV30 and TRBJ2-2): SQTIHQWPATLVQPVGSPLSLECTVEGTSNPNLYWYRQAAGRGLQLLFYSVGIGQISSEVPQNLSASRPQDRQFILSSKKLLLSDSGFYLCAWSPGTSGTGELFFGEGSRLTVL.

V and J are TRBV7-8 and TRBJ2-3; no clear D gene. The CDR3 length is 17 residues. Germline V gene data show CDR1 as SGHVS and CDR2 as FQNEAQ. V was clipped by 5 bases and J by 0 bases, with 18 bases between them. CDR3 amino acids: CASSRQATWRSTDTQYF. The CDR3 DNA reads TGTGCCAGCAGCCGACAAGCTACCTGGCGTAGCACAGATACGCAGTATTTT.

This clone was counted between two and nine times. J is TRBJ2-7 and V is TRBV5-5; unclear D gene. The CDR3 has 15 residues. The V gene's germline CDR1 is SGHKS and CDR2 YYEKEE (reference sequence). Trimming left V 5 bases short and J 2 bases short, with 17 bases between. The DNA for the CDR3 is TGTGCCAGCAGGAACGTCGCCGACTCCACCTACGAGCAGTACTTC. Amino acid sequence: CASRNVADSTYEQYF.

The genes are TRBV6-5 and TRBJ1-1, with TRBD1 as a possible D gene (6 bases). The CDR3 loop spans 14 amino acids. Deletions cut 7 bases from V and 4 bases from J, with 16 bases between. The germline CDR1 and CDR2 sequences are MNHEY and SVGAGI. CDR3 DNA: TGTGCCAGCACTAGGGGGGGAGTTGGCACTGAAGCTTTCTTT. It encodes CASTRGGVGTEAFF.

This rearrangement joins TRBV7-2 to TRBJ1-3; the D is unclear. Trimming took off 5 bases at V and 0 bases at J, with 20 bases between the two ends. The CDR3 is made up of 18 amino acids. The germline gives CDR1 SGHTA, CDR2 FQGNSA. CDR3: CASSVEISQVTSGNTIYF. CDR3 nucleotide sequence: TGTGCCAGCAGCGTGGAAATCTCTCAGGTGACCTCTGGAAACACCATATATTTT.

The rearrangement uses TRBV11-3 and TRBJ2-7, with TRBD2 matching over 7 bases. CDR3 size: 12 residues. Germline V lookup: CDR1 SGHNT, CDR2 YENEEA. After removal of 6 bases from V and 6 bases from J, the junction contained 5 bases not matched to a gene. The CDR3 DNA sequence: TGTGCCAGCAGTCGCGGGGGTCGCGAGCAGTACTTC. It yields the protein CASSRGGREQYF.

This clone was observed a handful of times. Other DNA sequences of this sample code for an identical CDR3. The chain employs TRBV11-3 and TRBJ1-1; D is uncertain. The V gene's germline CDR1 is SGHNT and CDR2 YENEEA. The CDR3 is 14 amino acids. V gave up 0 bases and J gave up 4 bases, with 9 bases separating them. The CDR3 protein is CASSLDRGSTEAFF. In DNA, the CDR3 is TGTGCCAGCAGCTTAGATCGAGGTTCCACTGAAGCTTTCTTT.

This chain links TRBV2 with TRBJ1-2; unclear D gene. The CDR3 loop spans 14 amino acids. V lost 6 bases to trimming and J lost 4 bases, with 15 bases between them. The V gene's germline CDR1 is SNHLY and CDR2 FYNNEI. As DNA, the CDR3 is TGTGCCAGCAGAAAAGAGGGCGGCCCCTATGGCTACACCTTC. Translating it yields CASRKEGGPYGYTF.

The CDR3 sequence is CASSDPGLDNEQFF. DNA of the CDR3: TGTGCCAGCAGTGATCCGGGTCTGGACAATGAGCAGTTCTTC. V usage is TRBV9 and J usage is TRBJ2-1, with D unclear. CDR3 length equals 14 residues. Germline lookup yields CDR1 SGDLS and CDR2 YYNGEE. V lost 5 bases to trimming and J lost 5 bases, with 14 bases between them.

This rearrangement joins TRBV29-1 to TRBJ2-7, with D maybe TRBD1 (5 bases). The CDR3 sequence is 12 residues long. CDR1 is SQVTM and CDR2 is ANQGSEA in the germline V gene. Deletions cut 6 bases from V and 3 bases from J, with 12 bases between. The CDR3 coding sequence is TGCAGCGTCGAGGACACCGACTACGAGCAGTACTTC. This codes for CSVEDTDYEQYF.

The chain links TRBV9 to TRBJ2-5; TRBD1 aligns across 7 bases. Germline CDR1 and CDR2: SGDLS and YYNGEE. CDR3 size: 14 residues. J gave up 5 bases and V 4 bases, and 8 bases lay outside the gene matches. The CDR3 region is CASSIGTVRETQYF. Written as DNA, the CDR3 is TGTGCCAGCAGCATAGGGACAGTACGGGAGACCCAGTACTTC.

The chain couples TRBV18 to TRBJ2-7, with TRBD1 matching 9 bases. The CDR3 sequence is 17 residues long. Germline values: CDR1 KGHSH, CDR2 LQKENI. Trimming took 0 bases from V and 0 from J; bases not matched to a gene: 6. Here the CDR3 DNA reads TGTGCCAGCTCACCACCGAGGGGACAGGGCAGCTCCTACGAGCAGTACTTC. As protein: CASSPPRGQGSSYEQYF.

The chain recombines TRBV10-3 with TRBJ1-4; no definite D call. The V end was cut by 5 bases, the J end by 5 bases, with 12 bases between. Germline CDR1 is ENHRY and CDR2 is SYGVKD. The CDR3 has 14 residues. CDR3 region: CAISNYGDNEKLFF. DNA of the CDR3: TGTGCCATCAGTAACTACGGAGACAATGAAAAACTGTTTTTT.

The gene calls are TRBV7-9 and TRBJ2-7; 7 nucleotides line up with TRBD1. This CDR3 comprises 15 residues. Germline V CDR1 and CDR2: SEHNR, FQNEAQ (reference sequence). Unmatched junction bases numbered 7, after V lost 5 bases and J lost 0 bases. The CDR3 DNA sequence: TGTGCCAGCAGCCGGGGACAGCTCGGCTCCTACGAGCAGTACTTC. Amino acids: CASSRGQLGSYEQYF.

CDR3 region: CSVSPGTGVGYGYTF. Written as DNA, the CDR3 is TGCAGCGTCAGTCCCGGGACAGGGGTTGGATATGGCTACACCTTC. This chain links TRBV29-1 with TRBJ1-2, with 10 bases identical to TRBD1. The CDR3 length is 15 residues. The junction had 12 bases not matched to a gene; V was cut back by 6 bases and J by 5 bases. CDR1 and CDR2 from the germline V gene are SQVTM and ANQGSEA.

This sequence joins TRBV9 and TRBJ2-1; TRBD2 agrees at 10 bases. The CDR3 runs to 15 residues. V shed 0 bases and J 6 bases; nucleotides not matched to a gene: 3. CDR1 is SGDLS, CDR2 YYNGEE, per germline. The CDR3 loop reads CASSVASGGGNEQFF. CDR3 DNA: TGTGCCAGCAGCGTAGCTAGCGGGGGCGGCAATGAGCAGTTCTTC.

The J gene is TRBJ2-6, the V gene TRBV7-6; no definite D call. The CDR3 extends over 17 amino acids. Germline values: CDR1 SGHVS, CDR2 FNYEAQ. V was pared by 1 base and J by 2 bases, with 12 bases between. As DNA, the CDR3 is TGTGCCAGCAGCTTAGTATTAGTTACTGCTGGGGCCAACGTCCTGACTTTC. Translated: CASSLVLVTAGANVLTF.

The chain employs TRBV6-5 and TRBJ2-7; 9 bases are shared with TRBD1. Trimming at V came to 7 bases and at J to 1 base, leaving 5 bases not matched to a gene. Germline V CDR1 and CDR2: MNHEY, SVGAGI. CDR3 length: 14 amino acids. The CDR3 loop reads CASKGQGSSYEQYF. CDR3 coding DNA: TGTGCCAGCAAAGGACAGGGGTCGTCCTACGAGCAGTACTTC.

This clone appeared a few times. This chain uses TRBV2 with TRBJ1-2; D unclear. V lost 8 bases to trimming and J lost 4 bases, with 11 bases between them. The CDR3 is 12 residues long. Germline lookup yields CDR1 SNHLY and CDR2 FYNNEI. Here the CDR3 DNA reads TGTGCCAGCCATTGGAGCCGCTATGGCTACACCTTC. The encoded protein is CASHWSRYGYTF. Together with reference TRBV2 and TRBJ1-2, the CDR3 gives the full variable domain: EPEVTQTPSHQVTQMGQEVILRCVPISNHLYFYWYRQILGQKVEFLVSFYNNEISEKSEIFDDQFSVERPDGSNFTLKIRSTKLEDSAMYFCASHWSRYGYTFGSGTRLTVV.

The CDR3 loop is CASSDTSYEQYF. DNA for the CDR3: TGTGCCAGCAGCGACACCTCCTACGAGCAGTACTTC. The genes are TRBV11-2 and TRBJ2-7; D remains ambiguous. The CDR3 loop spans 12 amino acids. The germline V and J ends were trimmed by 5 bases and 0 bases, with 5 bases remaining between them. The germline V gene encodes CDR1 SGHAT and CDR2 FQNNGV. Full variable domain (remainder filled in from reference TRBV11-2 and TRBJ2-7): EAGVAQSPRYKIIEKRQSVAFWCNPISGHATLYWYQQILGQGPKLLIQFQNNGVVDDSQLPKDRFSAERLKGVDSTLKIQPAKLEDSAVYLCASSDTSYEQYFGPGTRLTVT.

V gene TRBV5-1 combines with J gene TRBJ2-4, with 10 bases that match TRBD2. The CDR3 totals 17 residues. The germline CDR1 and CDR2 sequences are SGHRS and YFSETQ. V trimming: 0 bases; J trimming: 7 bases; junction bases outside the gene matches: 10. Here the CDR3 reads CASSLVLAGATRNIQYF. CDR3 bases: TGCGCCAGCAGCTTGGTCCTAGCGGGGGCAACCAGGAACATTCAGTACTTC.

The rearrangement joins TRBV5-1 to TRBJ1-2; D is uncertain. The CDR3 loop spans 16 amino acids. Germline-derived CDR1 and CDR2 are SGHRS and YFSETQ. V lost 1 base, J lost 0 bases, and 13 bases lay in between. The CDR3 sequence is CASSLLVDTPNYGYTF. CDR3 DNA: TGCGCCAGCAGCTTGCTCGTCGACACGCCTAACTATGGCTACACCTTC. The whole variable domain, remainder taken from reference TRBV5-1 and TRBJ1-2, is KAGVTQTPRYLIKTRGQQVTLSCSPISGHRSVSWYQQTPGQGLQFLFEYFSETQRNKGNFPGRFSGRQFSNSRSEMNVSTLELGDSALYLCASSLLVDTPNYGYTFGSGTRLTVV.

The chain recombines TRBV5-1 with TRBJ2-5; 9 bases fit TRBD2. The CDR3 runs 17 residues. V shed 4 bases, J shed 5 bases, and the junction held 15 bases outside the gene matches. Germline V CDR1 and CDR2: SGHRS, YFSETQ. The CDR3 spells CASSPGASGAREETQYF. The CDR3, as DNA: TGCGCCAGCAGCCCTGGGGCTAGCGGGGCCCGGGAGGAGACCCAGTACTTC. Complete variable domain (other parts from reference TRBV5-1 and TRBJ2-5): KAGVTQTPRYLIKTRGQQVTLSCSPISGHRSVSWYQQTPGQGLQFLFEYFSETQRNKGNFPGRFSGRQFSNSRSEMNVSTLELGDSALYLCASSPGASGAREETQYFGPGTRLLVL.